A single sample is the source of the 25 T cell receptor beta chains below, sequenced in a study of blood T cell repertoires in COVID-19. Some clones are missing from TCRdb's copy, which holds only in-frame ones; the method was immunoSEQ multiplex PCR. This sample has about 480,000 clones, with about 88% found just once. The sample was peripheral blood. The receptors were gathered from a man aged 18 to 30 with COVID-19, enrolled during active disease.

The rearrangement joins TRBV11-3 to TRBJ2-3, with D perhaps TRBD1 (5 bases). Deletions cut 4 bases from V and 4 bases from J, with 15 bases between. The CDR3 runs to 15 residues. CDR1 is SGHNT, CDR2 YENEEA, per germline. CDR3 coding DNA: TGTGCCAGCAGCTCAGATCAGGGTTCCTCAGATACGCAGTATTTT. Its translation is CASSSDQGSSDTQYF.

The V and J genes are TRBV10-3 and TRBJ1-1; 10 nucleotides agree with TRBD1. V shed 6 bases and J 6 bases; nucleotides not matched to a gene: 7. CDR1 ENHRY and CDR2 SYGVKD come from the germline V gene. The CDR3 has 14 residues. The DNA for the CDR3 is TGTGCCATCAGCGGGACAGGGGTTTTCCCTGAAGCTTTCTTT. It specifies CAISGTGVFPEAFF.

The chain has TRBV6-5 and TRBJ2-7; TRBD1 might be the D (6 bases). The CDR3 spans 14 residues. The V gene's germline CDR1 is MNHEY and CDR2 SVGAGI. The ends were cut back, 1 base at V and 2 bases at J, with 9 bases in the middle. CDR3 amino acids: CASSYLQGPYEQYF. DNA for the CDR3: TGTGCCAGCAGTTACTTACAGGGACCCTACGAGCAGTACTTC.

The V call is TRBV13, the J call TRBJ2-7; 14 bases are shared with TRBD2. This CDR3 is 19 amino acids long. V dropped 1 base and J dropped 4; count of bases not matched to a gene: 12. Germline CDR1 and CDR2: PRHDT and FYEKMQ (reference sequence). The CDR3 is CASSLDGGLAGADSYEQYF. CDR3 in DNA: TGTGCCAGCAGCTTAGATGGGGGACTAGCGGGAGCCGATTCATACGAGCAGTACTTC. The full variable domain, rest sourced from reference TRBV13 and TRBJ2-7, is AAGVIQSPRHLIKEKRETATLKCYPIPRHDTVYWYQQGPGQDPQFLISFYEKMQSDKGSIPDRFSAQQFSDYHSELNMSSLELGDSALYFCASSLDGGLAGADSYEQYFGPGTRLTVT.

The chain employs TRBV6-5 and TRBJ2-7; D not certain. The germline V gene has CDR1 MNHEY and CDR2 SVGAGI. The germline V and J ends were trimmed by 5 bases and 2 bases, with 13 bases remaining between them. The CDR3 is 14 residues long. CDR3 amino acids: CASSKTGNAYEQYF. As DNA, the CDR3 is TGTGCCAGCAGTAAGACGGGTAACGCCTACGAGCAGTACTTC.

In DNA form, the CDR3 reads TGTGCCAGCAGCCAAGAGGGAGATGGCTACACCTTC. This codes for CASSQEGDGYTF. This sequence joins TRBV3-1 (or the pseudogene TRBV3-2) and TRBJ1-2; D not certain. V shed 0 bases and J shed 6 bases, with 5 bases lying between them. The CDR3 is 12 residues long. In germline, CDR1 is LGHDT, CDR2 YNNKEL (reference sequence).

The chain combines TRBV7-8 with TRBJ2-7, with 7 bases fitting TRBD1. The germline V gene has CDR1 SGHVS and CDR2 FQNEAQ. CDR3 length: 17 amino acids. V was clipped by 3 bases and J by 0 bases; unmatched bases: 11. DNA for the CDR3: TGTGCCAGCAGCTTCACGATTATGGACAGGAGCTCCTACGAGCAGTACTTC. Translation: CASSFTIMDRSSYEQYF.

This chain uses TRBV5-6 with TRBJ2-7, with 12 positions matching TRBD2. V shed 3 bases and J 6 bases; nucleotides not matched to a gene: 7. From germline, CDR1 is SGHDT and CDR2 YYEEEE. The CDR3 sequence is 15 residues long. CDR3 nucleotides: TGTGCCAGCAGCTCAGCGACTAGCGGGAGTCTCGAGCAGTACTTC. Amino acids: CASSSATSGSLEQYF.

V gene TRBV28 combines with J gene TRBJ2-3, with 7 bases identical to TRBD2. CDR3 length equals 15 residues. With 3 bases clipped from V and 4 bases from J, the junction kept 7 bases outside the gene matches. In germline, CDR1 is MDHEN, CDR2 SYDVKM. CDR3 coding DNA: TGTGCCAGCAGTTTCGGCGGGAGAGAGGCAGATACGCAGTATTTT. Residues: CASSFGGREADTQYF.

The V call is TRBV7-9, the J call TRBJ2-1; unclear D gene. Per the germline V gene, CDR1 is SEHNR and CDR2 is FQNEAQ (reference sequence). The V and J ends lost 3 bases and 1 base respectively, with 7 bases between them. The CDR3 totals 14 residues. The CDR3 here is CASSFSISYNEQFF. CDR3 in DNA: TGTGCCAGCAGCTTCTCTATTTCCTACAATGAGCAGTTCTTC. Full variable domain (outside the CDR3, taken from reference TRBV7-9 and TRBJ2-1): DTGVSQNPRHKITKRGQNVTFRCDPISEHNRLYWYRQTLGQGPEFLTYFQNEAQLEKSRLLSDRFSAERPKGSFSTLEIQRTEQGDSAMYLCASSFSISYNEQFFGPGTRLTVL.

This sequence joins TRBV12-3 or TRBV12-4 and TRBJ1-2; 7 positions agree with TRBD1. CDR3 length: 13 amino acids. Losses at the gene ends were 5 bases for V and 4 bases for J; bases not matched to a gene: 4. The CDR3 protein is CASSQQGFYGYTF. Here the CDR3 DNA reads TGTGCCAGCAGTCAACAGGGGTTCTATGGCTACACCTTC.

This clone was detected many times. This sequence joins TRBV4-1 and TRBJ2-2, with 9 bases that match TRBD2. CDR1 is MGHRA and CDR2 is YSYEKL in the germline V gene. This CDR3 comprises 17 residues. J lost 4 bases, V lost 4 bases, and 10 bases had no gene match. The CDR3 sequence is CASSPGGGRALTGELFF. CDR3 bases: TGCGCCAGCAGCCCTGGGGGCGGGAGGGCCCTCACCGGGGAGCTGTTTTTT.

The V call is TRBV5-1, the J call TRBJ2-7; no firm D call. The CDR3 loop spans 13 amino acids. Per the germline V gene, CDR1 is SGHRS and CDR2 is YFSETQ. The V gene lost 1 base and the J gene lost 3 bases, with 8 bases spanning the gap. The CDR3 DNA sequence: TGCGCCAGCAGCTTGAACCAGGACTACGAGCAGTACTTC. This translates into CASSLNQDYEQYF. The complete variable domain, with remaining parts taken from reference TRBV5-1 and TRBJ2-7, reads KAGVTQTPRYLIKTRGQQVTLSCSPISGHRSVSWYQQTPGQGLQFLFEYFSETQRNKGNFPGRFSGRQFSNSRSEMNVSTLELGDSALYLCASSLNQDYEQYFGPGTRLTVT.

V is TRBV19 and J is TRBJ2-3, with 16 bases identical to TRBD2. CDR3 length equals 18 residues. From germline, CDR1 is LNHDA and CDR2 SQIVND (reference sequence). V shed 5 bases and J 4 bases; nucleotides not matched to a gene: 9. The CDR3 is CASSPGLAGGLRADTQYF. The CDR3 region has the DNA TGTGCCAGTAGTCCGGGACTAGCGGGGGGGCTACGCGCAGATACGCAGTATTTT.

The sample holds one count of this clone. The CDR3 coding sequence is TGTGCCAGCAGTTCCTGGACAGGGAGTTCCCATCAGCCCCAGCATTTT. It encodes CASSSWTGSSHQPQHF. The V call is TRBV27, the J call TRBJ1-5, with 8 bases identical to TRBD1. V dropped 4 bases and J dropped 5; count of bases not matched to a gene: 10. Germline CDR1 reads MNHEY; CDR2 reads SMNVEV (reference sequence). CDR3 size: 16 residues.

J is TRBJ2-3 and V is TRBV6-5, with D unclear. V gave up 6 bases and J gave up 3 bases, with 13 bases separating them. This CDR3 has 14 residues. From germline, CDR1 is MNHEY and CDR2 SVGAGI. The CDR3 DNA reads TGTGCCAGCAGCGTGCGAGCGCCTACAGATACGCAGTATTTT. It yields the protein CASSVRAPTDTQYF.

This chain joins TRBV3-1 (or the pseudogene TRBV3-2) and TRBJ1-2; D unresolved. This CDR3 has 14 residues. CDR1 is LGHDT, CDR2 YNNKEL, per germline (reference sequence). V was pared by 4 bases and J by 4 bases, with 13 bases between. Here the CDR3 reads CASSPALLSYGYTF. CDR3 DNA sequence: TGTGCCAGCAGCCCCGCCCTACTTAGCTATGGCTACACCTTC.

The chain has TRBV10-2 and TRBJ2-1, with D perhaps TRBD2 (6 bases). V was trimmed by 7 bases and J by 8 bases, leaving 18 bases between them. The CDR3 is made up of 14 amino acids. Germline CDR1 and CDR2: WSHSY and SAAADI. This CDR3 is CASMGGVGRDEQFF. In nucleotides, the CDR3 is TGCGCCAGCATGGGGGGAGTGGGTCGGGATGAGCAGTTCTTC.

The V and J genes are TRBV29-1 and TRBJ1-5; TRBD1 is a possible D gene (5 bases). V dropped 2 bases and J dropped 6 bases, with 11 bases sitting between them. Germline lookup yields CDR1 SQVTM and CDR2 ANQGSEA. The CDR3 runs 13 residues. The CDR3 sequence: CSVETGIGQPQHF. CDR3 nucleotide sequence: TGCAGCGTTGAAACAGGCATAGGTCAGCCCCAGCATTTT.

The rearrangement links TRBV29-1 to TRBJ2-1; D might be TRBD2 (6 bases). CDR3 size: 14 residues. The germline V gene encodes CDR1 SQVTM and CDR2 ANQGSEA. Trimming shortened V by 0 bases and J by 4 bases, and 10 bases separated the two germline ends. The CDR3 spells CSVEDLGGYNEQFF. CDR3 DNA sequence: TGCAGCGTTGAAGATCTGGGGGGTTACAATGAGCAGTTCTTC.

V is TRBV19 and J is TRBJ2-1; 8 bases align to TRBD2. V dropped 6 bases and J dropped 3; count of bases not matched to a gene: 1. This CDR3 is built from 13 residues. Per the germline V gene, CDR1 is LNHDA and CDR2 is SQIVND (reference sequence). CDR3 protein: CASRLAGYNEQFF. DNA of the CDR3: TGTGCCAGTAGGCTAGCGGGCTACAATGAGCAGTTCTTC.

CDR3 amino acids: CASSQNDRDTYEQYF. The DNA for the CDR3 is TGTGCCAGCAGCCAAAACGATCGGGACACCTACGAGCAGTACTTC. V and J are TRBV4-2 and TRBJ2-7; D may be TRBD1 (6 bases). Deletions cut 2 bases from V and 2 bases from J, with 13 bases between. Germline V gives CDR1 LGHNA, CDR2 YNFKEQ. The CDR3 is made up of 15 amino acids.

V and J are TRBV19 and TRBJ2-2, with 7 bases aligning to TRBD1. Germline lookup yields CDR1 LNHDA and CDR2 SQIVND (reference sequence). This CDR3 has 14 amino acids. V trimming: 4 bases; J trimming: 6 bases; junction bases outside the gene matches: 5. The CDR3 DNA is TGTGCCAGTAGTACAGGGGGATCGGCCGGGGAGCTGTTTTTT. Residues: CASSTGGSAGELFF.

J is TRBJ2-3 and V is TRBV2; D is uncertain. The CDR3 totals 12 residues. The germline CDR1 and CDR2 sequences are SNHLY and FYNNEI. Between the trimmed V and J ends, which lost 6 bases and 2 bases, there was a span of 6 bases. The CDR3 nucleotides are TGTGCCAGCAGGGCAGACACAGATACGCAGTATTTT. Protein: CASRADTDTQYF.

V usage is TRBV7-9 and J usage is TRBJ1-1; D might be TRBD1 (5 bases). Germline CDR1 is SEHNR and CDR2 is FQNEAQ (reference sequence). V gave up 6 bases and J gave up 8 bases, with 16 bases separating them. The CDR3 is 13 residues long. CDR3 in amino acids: CASRLGGGSEAFF. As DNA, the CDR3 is TGTGCCAGCAGATTGGGGGGAGGTTCCGAAGCTTTCTTT.